These T cell receptor beta chains were read from a single sample in a study of blood T cell repertoires in COVID-19. The assay was immunoSEQ multiplex PCR, and TCRdb's table has in-frame clones only and misses some. This sample has over 200,000 clones, with about 79% found just once. The sequenced sample was peripheral blood. These receptors originate from a man between 35 and 55 years old who had recovered from COVID-19. Each CDR3 is given with its conserved first and last residue. D genes are given only for firm matches. The size entry is marked missing in some rows and otherwise reads once, few, many or a size class.

clone size	D gene	J gene	V gene	CDR3 DNA	CDR3 protein
.	.	TRBJ1-1	TRBV2	TGTGCCAGCAGTGCCCAGTCAGGCACTGAAGCTTTCTTT	CASSAQSGTEAFF
few	.	TRBJ2-3	TRBV10-3	TGTGCCATCCGTGGGGGGCCGGTCACAGATACGCAGTATTTT	CAIRGGPVTDTQYF
.	.	TRBJ2-7	TRBV9	TGTGCCAGCAGCTTCCGGGACTCTGCCTACGAGCAGTACTTC	CASSFRDSAYEQYF
.	TRBD1	TRBJ2-7	TRBV7-9	TGTGCCAGCAGCTTATCTCAGGGGGTAGACGAGCAGTACTTC	CASSLSQGVDEQYF
once	TRBD1	TRBJ2-4	TRBV6-2/TRBV6-3	TGTGCCAGCAGTTACCCGACAGGGGCAGGGCGGGAAAACATTCAGTACTTC	CASSYPTGAGRENIQYF
few	TRBD2	TRBJ2-3	TRBV11-3	TGTGCCAGCAGCTTAGGTGCGGGGGGCGAAGATACGCAGTATTTT	CASSLGAGGEDTQYF
.	.	TRBJ1-1	TRBV5-1	TGCGCCAGCAGGGGGGACACCATAAATGATGAAGCTTTCTTT	CASRGDTINDEAFF
once	.	TRBJ1-6	TRBV11-2	TGTGCCAGCAGCTTAGTCCCAGATTATTCACCCCTCCACTTT	CASSLVPDYSPLHF
once	.	TRBJ1-2	TRBV19	TGTGCCAGTACCAGAACCACCGGGGTCGGCTATGGCTACACCTTC	CASTRTTGVGYGYTF
.	TRBD1	TRBJ1-3	TRBV5-1	TGCGCCAGCAGCTCTACAGGGGTTTCTGGAAACACCATATATTTT	CASSSTGVSGNTIYF
.	TRBD1	TRBJ2-2	TRBV6-5	TGTGCCAGTAGGACGACAGGGATTAACACCGGGGAGCTGTTTTTT	CASRTTGINTGELFF
once	.	TRBJ1-2	TRBV12-3/TRBV12-4	TGTGCCAGCAAGGAGGGGTTAAACTATGGCTACACCTTC	CASKEGLNYGYTF
few	TRBD1	TRBJ2-7	TRBV5-6	TGTGCCAGCAGTTCACCGGGACAGGGGGCAGGGGAGCAGTACTTC	CASSSPGQGAGEQYF
once	TRBD1	TRBJ1-5	TRBV6-5	TGTGCCAGCAGTTACCGAGACAGGGTCGATAGGCCCCAGCATTTT	CASSYRDRVDRPQHF
.	.	TRBJ2-7	TRBV5-1	TGCGCCAGCAGAACTCAGGGTGAGGTCTACGAGCAGTACTTC	CASRTQGEVYEQYF
.	TRBD1	TRBJ1-2	TRBV7-8	TGTGCCAGCAGCTTAGGACAGGGGAGATATGGCTACACCTTC	CASSLGQGRYGYTF
.	.	TRBJ2-3	TRBV11-2	TGTGCCAGCAGCTTTATGGGAGATGAGACAGATACGCAGTATTTT	CASSFMGDETDTQYF
.	.	TRBJ1-2	TRBV27	TGTGCCAGCAGTCCCCGAAGTGATGCTCACGGTGGCTACACCTTC	CASSPRSDAHGGYTF
.	TRBD2	TRBJ2-2	TRBV27	TGTGCCAGCAGAACACTCGGGGGGGGCACCGGGGAGCTGTTTTTT	CASRTLGGGTGELFF
.	.	TRBJ1-2	TRBV5-1	TGCGCCAGCAGCTTGTCGATACAGGCCTCTAACTATGGCTACACCTTC	CASSLSIQASNYGYTF
.	TRBD2	TRBJ2-3	TRBV9	TGTGCCAGCAGCGTAGCGGGACTAGGTGGGGATACGCAGTATTTT	CASSVAGLGGDTQYF
once	.	TRBJ1-4	TRBV18	TGTGCCAGCTCACCCTCAACAGCTGCAACTAATGAAAAACTGTTTTTT	CASSPSTAATNEKLFF
.	.	TRBJ2-1	TRBV7-2	TGTGCCAGCAGCTTAGAACTAGCCGGTAACAATGAGCAGTTCTTC	CASSLELAGNNEQFF
.	.	TRBJ2-3	TRBV29-1	TGCAGCGCTGGCCCCCTTCAGGGAGGTGCGGCAGATACGCAGTATTTT	CSAGPLQGGAADTQYF
.	.	TRBJ1-3	TRBV7-2	TGTGCCAGCAGCTTAGAGGTCAGGGCTGGAAACACCATATATTTT	CASSLEVRAGNTIYF
.	.	TRBJ2-2	TRBV18	TGTGCCAGCTCACCACCGAATGGGGGCAGCACCGGGGAGCTGTTTTTT	CASSPPNGGSTGELFF
.	.	TRBJ1-2	TRBV7-9	TGTGCCAGCAGCTTAGATCAGGCCTACTATGGCTACACCTTC	CASSLDQAYYGYTF
once	.	TRBJ2-2	TRBV7-2	TGTGCCAGCAGCTCCCAAGGCCCGGCGGCCGGGGAGCTGTTTTTT	CASSSQGPAAGELFF
.	.	TRBJ2-4	TRBV27	TGTGCCAGCAGTTCCAAGCTAGCCAAAAACATTCAGTACTTC	CASSSKLAKNIQYF
.	TRBD2	TRBJ2-3	TRBV18	TGTGCCAGCTCAATTTCTTCGACTAGCGGGAGCACAGATACGCAGTATTTT	CASSISSTSGSTDTQYF
.	TRBD1	TRBJ1-1	TRBV5-4	TGTGCCAGCAGCACAAAACAGGGGCCCTACACTGAAGCTTTCTTT	CASSTKQGPYTEAFF
few	TRBD1	TRBJ1-2	TRBV11-2	TGTGCCAGCAGCCGCGGGACAGTCCTTTATGGCTACACCTTC	CASSRGTVLYGYTF
.	TRBD2	TRBJ2-7	TRBV7-2	TGTGCCAGCAGCCCCACCGGGACTAGCGGGGGACTTAACTCCTACGAGCAGTACTTC	CASSPTGTSGGLNSYEQYF
.	.	TRBJ2-2	TRBV21-1	TGTGCCAGCAGCCCACTGCAAGCGAGCCGCCAACAACAAACCGACGACAACACCGGGGAGCTGTTTTTT	CASSPLQASRQQQTDDNTGELFF
.	.	TRBJ1-2	TRBV27	TGTGCCAGCAGTAAACAGGGTGGCTATGGCTACACCTTC	CASSKQGGYGYTF
.	TRBD2	TRBJ2-7	TRBV6-6	TGTGCCAGCAGTTTCCGGGCGGGAGGGCGCGGGTACGAGCAGTACTTC	CASSFRAGGRGYEQYF
.	TRBD2	TRBJ2-5	TRBV6-2/TRBV6-3	TGTGCCAGCAGTTACCTAGCGGGGGGGCAAGAGACCCAGTACTTC	CASSYLAGGQETQYF
.	TRBD2	TRBJ2-3	TRBV4-3	TGCGCCAGCAGCCGAGGAGTGTCGCGGGGGGTAACCGATACGCAGTATTTT	CASSRGVSRGVTDTQYF
few	TRBD1	TRBJ1-2	TRBV2	TGTGCCAGCAGCCTCTTCAACCCGACAGGGATAAACTATGGCTACACCTTC	CASSLFNPTGINYGYTF
.	TRBD1	TRBJ2-7	TRBV5-1	TGCGCCAGCAGCCCCAACCCGGCGGGGACAGGGGGCCGGAGCTACGAGCAGTACTTC	CASSPNPAGTGGRSYEQYF
.	.	TRBJ2-1	TRBV7-7	TGTGCCAGCAGCCTAACACAGGGGGGGAATGAGCAGTTCTTC	CASSLTQGGNEQFF
.	.	TRBJ1-2	TRBV19	TGTGCCAGTAGTTTCGGACAGATGCGCGGCTACACCTTC	CASSFGQMRGYTF
.	TRBD1	TRBJ1-2	TRBV18	TGTGCCAGCTCGTCAACAGGGGAATATGGCTACACCTTC	CASSSTGEYGYTF
once	TRBD1	TRBJ1-2	TRBV28	TGTGCCAGCAGCCGGACAGGGGGCAACTATGGCTACACCTTC	CASSRTGGNYGYTF